This entry is about one T cell receptor beta chain. Germline V gene sequence: CDR1 KGHDR, CDR2 SFDVKD. This CDR3 is built from 16 residues. The V segment lost 3 bases and the J segment 2 bases; nucleotides outside the gene matches: 3. This sample was taken from a study of blood T cells in healthy people across ages. Next came a second PCR, run for roughly 6 to 11 cycles, which used a sample-barcoded 5' primer along with a J-beta primer mix. Every cDNA molecule bore a tag from a template-switch adaptor containing 12 random nucleotides. TCRdb fed the 5' RACE reads into MiXCR, producing one record per CDR3 protein. The sample contains fewer than 600,000 distinct CDR3 sequences, about 27% of which appear only once. This sample was shared with a second study, whose subject was T cells of mothers and their children. That source adds: Samples came from a few healthy Caucasian mothers and their six children.

This clonotype was obtained from a boy younger than 10 in good health. Specimen: blood. The chain uses TRBV24-1 and TRBJ2-1, with 10 positions matching TRBD2. The CDR3: CATSDRLAGTYNEQFF. The CDR3 DNA sequence: TGTGCCACCAGTGATAGACTAGCGGGCACCTACAATGAGCAGTTCTTC.